Listed below are T cell receptor beta chains from one sample, sequenced in a study of blood T cell repertoires in COVID-19. Data came from immunoSEQ multiplex PCR; TCRdb stores just in-frame clones and leaves some out. Counted here are 110,000 to 150,000 clones, around 80% occurring once; the ten biggest clones make up 1.5% to 2.5%. Sequencing was performed on peripheral blood. The receptors derive from a woman aged 60-75 years with acute or convalescent COVID-19. CDR3s leave out the opening cysteine and the closing phenylalanine or tryptophan. Clone size is not always given. Where it is, it says once, few, many or a class for expanded clones.

TRBV10-3	TRBJ2-5	-	ATRGTSQETQY
TRBV3-1/TRBV3-2	TRBJ2-4	-	ASRRATGPAGKNIQY
TRBV18	TRBJ2-3	-	ASSPSGGGGTDTQY
TRBV5-1	TRBJ2-1	-	ASSFSRESDEQF
TRBV6-5	TRBJ2-7	few	ASVLAGGYEQY
TRBV19	TRBJ2-7	-	ASSPNRDRGHEQY
TRBV28	TRBJ1-5	-	ASSTLGTLGQPQH
TRBV5-1	TRBJ2-1	-	ASSLSGQGSSYNEQF
TRBV4-1	TRBJ2-3	-	ASSSLRQGGSDTQY
TRBV11-2	TRBJ1-2	few	ASSLNDRLHYGYT
TRBV6-1	TRBJ2-2	-	ASSIHTGELF
TRBV10-3	TRBJ2-6	-	AIGLALSSGANVLT
TRBV4-1	TRBJ2-5	-	ASSQDTGVETQY